The T cell receptor (beta chain) described here comes from a study of cytomegalovirus exposure and HLA in healthy donors (dated by TCRdb to 2015 to 2018). Describing the broader study: In an earlier analysis of 587 of the donors, roughly 300 Gb of sequence data and 90 million to 120 million unique TCR beta sequences from roughly 180 million T cells were reported. An early release that covered about 600 HLA-typed donors contained approximately 300 gigabases of sequencing data and tens of millions of unique TCR sequences. Of the 350 to 400 genotyped donors, approximately 82% fell in the genetic ancestry cluster associated with self-reported Caucasian donors. The study aimed to test whether cataloging public T cell receptors could reveal signatures of past pathogen exposure. The T cell repertoires of under 700 subjects were profiled by immunosequencing and related to cytomegalovirus serostatus. In addition to the first cohort of 666 subjects, a separate validation cohort of 120 different subjects was used. The study combined high-throughput TCR immunosequencing, statistical association of individual TCRs with disease status, and machine learning to predict cytomegalovirus infection status. To study patterns of TCR occurrence, a later analysis re-analyzed previously published TCR beta repertoires from 600 to 750 donors and added high-resolution HLA genotyping. In the later analysis, no new phenotypic data were used to find candidate immune exposures; instead, reliance was placed on TCR beta sequences and their occurrence across donors. An earlier analysis of 587 of the donors used high-throughput TCR beta sequencing to judge whether each TCR beta V gene segment behaved as functional or pseudogenic. Alongside the repertoire data, information on donor age, sex, ethnicity and CMV serostatus was compiled. A later genetic analysis used genome-wide SNP genotypes for about 60% of the roughly 700 donors, treating that subset as a discovery cohort. Every repertoire in the discovery cohort had been generated on one and the same sequencing platform. HLA typing covered class I and class II loci at four-digit resolution. Typing coverage differed by locus: A, B, C, DRB1 and DQB1 were typed in roughly 629-630 donors, DQA1 in about 500, DPA1 in around 580, and DPB1 in approximately 450. Because of strong linkage in the cohort, roughly five DR-DQ haplotypes were treated as single units for association and clustering. Among 398 genotyped donors of the cohort, an average of 235,054 unique TCR beta nucleotide sequences were sequenced per donor, roughly 20% of them non-productive. What the research found in general, with its limitations: Broadly in line with IMGT annotations, most TCR beta V segments showed up in productive rearrangements about 90% or about 30% of the time in an earlier analysis of 450 to 600 of the donors. In a later analysis, most CMV-associated TCR beta chains were found to appear HLA-restricted, with HLA associations seemingly driven largely by CMV exposure. V-gene and J-gene trimming of TCR beta chains was associated with a missense DCLRE1C variant in a later genetic analysis, and the association was replicated in an independent cohort. A further reported finding was that TCR beta sequences accurately predicted the HLA-A and HLA-B alleles for most subjects in the first cohort. Because counts were too low, roughly 17 rarely observed V segments, including chromosome 9 orphons, were left out of the earlier analysis of 500 to 650 of the donors. The authors suggested that the approach could potentially be generalized to other disease states and immunological phenotypes. Linkage disequilibrium might explain the correlated functional status among segregating V segments, but an unknown experimental factor could not be excluded. A later analysis found that TCR association rates varied across HLA loci, with DRB1 alleles showing the most associated TCRs and HLA-C alleles the fewest. In a later analysis, several top co-occurrence clusters were reported to appear linked to parvovirus B19, influenza, CMV and Epstein-Barr virus. According to a later genetic analysis, donors in an Asian-associated ancestry cluster had fewer N-insertions in productive TCRs than the roughly 660-donor mean. HLA typing was unavailable for some donors at each locus, so association tests used only the typed subset. The only immune exposure information available for the cohort was CMV serostatus. In vitro tests confirmed that a few of the cytomegalovirus-associated TCR beta chains recognize cytomegalovirus antigens. Because the 87-base-pair reads could not distinguish some IMGT-functional V segments, including TRBV6-2 and TRBV6-3, those segments were excluded. In both the original and validation cohorts, the classifier was reported to diagnose cytomegalovirus status with high specificity and sensitivity. When HLA alleles, especially DR and DQ, strongly co-occurred, TCR associations were difficult to assign to individual alleles. Specific HLA alleles were associated with 15,000 to 20,000 TCR beta sequences at a false discovery rate of 0.05 in a later analysis. In this cohort, only TCR beta chains were sequenced, and detectable features were limited by the absence of alpha or paired-chain data. The sequencing pipeline was judged likely to have produced a cluster of highly shared sequence variants as a technical artifact. A later analysis found that HLA-associated TCR beta chains were more clonally expanded and had lower generation probabilities than equally common non-associated chains. In the study, about 150 TCR beta chains were listed as associated with cytomegalovirus. Most TCR sequences were seen in very few donors, while some public TCRs were found in many individuals. Presence/absence analyses assumed roughly uniform sequencing depth across donors, an assumption that may not hold.

The method was the immunoSEQ multiplex PCR assay. For the multiplex PCR, a mixture combining 60 forward primers for TCR Vbeta segments and 13 reverse primers for TCR Jbeta segments was used. Amplification of the CDR3 region of rearranged TCR beta genes was performed with a multiplex PCR assay on genomic DNA. On the Illumina HiSeq System, the amplified TCR beta libraries were sequenced as 87-base-pair reads. From the authors' description of their analysis: A later analysis counted 65 million to 90 million unique TCR beta chains across the 500 to 850 repertoires, and 9.5 million to 11 million of these chains were shared by at least two donors. Raw reads were error-corrected and collapsed into unique sequences with a nearest-neighbor algorithm that merged closely related sequences to remove PCR and sequencing errors. V, D and J gene segments were assigned by aligning CDR3 sequences to IMGT reference sequences. For a sequence to be retained, at least a six-nucleotide match to both a V gene segment and a J gene segment was required. Rearrangements were classified as productive when the CDR3 lacked stop codons and remained in frame with V and J, and all other rearrangements were classified as non-productive. Following IMGT convention, CDR3 was defined as the stretch from the second conserved V-encoded cysteine up to the conserved J-encoded phenylalanine. The earlier analysis of roughly 590 of the donors excluded sequences that lacked an unambiguous match to a single V gene segment. In an earlier analysis of approximately 550 of the donors, V segments were called functional above 56.7% productive rearrangements and were called segregating when the between-donor standard deviation exceeded 5%. A statistical classification framework was developed to diagnose cytomegalovirus status using the catalog of TCR beta chain sequences. In a later analysis, V and J genes were assigned by comparing TCR nucleotide sequences against IMGT/GENE-DB human TR gene sequences. A later analysis assigned CDR3 sequences and most-parsimonious VDJ recombination scenarios with the TCRdist pipeline. In a later analysis, each TCR beta chain was defined by its CDR3 amino acid sequence together with its V-gene family, and reads without a unique V-gene family were excluded. To address suspected cross-contamination and a sequencing artifact, a later analysis removed roughly 580 highly shared, low-generation-probability nucleotide sequences. In a later analysis, a clonal expansion index for each public chain was calculated from normalized within-repertoire ranks of inferred template counts. Generation probabilities in a later analysis came from a VDJ recombination model fitted to out-of-frame rearrangements, and those results were checked against IGoR. In a later analysis, TCR-TCR, TCR-HLA and TCR-CMV co-occurrence was scored with hypergeometric tests, and a repertoire-size bias correction was applied to TCR pairs. A later analysis estimated false discovery rates by permuting HLA or CMV assignments 20 times. In a later analysis, co-occurring TCRs were grouped using DBSCAN, and TCRdist sequence similarity was added for clustering within HLA-allele-positive subsets. For co-occurrence clustering, repertoires with fewer than 30,000 or more than 120,000 public chains were excluded, along with roughly 5 repertoires with anomalous nucleotide sharing. Not all clones reach the TCRdb copy of this immuneACCESS table, which keeps in-frame sequences only. Checked studies attribute under half of the gap to unresolved V genes and leave the rest unexplained. The V and J calls and the clone size are those of that table, but D and trimming were determined from the DNA. The sample contains around 100,000 clones, roughly 77% of them found a single time. Around 10% of the sample is taken by the ten largest.

Points on this clone: The antigen it binds to is not known. No much larger clone is present one base from it, and per-base qualities are unavailable.

In total, roughly 670 healthy bone marrow donors made up the cohort. At the time of sampling, all cohort members were nominally healthy, though unrecorded immune exposures were likely present. The donor was CMV seropositive and was included in the group of 250 to 350 seropositive cohort members. A peripheral blood sample was provided by each donor, and peripheral blood mononuclear cells were used for TCR beta sequencing. Genomic DNA extraction from the blood cell samples was performed with the Qiagen DNeasy Blood Extraction Kit. Taken from the germline V gene, the CDR1 and CDR2 loops are SQVTM and ANQGSEA. The cysteine opens and the phenylalanine closes a CDR3 of 16 amino acids. CDR3 DNA only is kept here, 48 bases in frame from base 1. V is clipped by 1 base and J by 5 bases, and the sequence between their germline boundaries is 20 bases long.

Recombination linked TRBV29-1 to TRBJ2-5, with TRBD1 perhaps the D gene, on 6 matching bases. Sequencing input: PBMCs. The TCR sequence derives from a woman under 30 in good health and CMV-seropositive. The DNA is TGCAGCGTTGAAGCAAAACCGGGACATATGGGGGAGACCCAGTACTTC. Its product reads: CSVEAKPGHMGETQYF.